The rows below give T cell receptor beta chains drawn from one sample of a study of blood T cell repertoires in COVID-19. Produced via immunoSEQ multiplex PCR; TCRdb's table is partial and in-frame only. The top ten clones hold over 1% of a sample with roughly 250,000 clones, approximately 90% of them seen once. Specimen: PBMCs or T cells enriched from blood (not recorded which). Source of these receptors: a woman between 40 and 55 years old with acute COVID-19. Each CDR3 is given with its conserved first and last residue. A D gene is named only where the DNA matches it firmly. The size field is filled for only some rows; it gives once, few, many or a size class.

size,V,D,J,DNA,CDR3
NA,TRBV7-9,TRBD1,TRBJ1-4,TGTGCCAGCAGCTTCCGACAGGGGACTAATGAAAAACTGTTTTTT,CASSFRQGTNEKLFF
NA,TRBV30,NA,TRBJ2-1,TGTGCCTGGAGTGTAGACGGGTACAATGAGCAGTTCTTC,CAWSVDGYNEQFF
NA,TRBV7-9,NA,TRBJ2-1,TGTGCCAGCAGCTTCGGAGCATGGGAGCAGTTCTTC,CASSFGAWEQFF
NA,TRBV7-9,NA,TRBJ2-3,TGTGCCAGCAGCTTAGGACTAGATACGCAGTATTTT,CASSLGLDTQYF
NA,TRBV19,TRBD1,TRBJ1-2,TGTGCCAGTAGTATTTCGGGACAGGGGCCTGGCTACACCTTC,CASSISGQGPGYTF
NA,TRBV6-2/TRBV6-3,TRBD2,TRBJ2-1,TGTGCCAGCAGTTACCCCGGACTAGCGGGAACAAATGAGCAGTTCTTC,CASSYPGLAGTNEQFF
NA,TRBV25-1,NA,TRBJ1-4,TGTGCCAGCAGCGCGCCCTCGGCGGGGGAAAAACTGTTTTTT,CASSAPSAGEKLFF
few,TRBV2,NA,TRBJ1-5,TGTGCCAGCAGCTACACAGGCAATCAGCCCCAGCATTTT,CASSYTGNQPQHF
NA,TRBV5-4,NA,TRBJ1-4,TGTGCCAGCAGCTCCCTGGGGGCCTATGAAAAACTGTTTTTT,CASSSLGAYEKLFF
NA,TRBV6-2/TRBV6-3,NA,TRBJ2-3,TGTGCCAGCAGTTGGGTGGGGCGAGACACGCAGTATTTT,CASSWVGRDTQYF
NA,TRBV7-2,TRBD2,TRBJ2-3,TGTGCCAGCAGCTTAAGACTAGCGGAGCCCACAGATACGCAGTATTTT,CASSLRLAEPTDTQYF
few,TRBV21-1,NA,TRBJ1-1,TGTGCCAGCAGCAAAGGAGAGACAGGGGGTACCCACACTGAAGCTTTCTTT,CASSKGETGGTHTEAFF
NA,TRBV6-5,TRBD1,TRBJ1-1,TGTGCCAGCATTTGGGACAGAGCTGAAGCTTTCTTT,CASIWDRAEAFF
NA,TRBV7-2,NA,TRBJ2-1,TGTGCCAGCAGCCTCCGACAGAACAATGAGCAGTTCTTC,CASSLRQNNEQFF
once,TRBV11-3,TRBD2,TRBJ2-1,TGTGCCAGCAGTGTAGTGGTGCTAGCGGATCTTCACAATGAGCAGTTCTTC,CASSVVVLADLHNEQFF
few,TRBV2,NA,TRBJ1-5,TGTGCCAGCAGGATCGGACACCAGAGCAATCAGCCCCAGCATTTT,CASRIGHQSNQPQHF
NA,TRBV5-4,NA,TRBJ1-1,TGTGCCAGCAGCAAAGCACCGAACACTGAAGCTTTCTTT,CASSKAPNTEAFF
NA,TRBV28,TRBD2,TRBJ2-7,TGTGCCAGCAGTTCCTTGGGGGGGATTGAATCCTACGAGCAGTACTTC,CASSSLGGIESYEQYF
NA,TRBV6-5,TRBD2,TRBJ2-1,TGTGCCAGCAACGACCTTAGCGGGAGTGAGCAGTTCTTC,CASNDLSGSEQFF
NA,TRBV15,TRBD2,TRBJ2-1,TGTGCCACCAGCAGAGGCGGGACTAGCGGAAACAATGAGCAGTTCTTC,CATSRGGTSGNNEQFF
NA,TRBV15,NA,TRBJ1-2,TGTGCCACCAGCAGACGCCTTGGAGCTTCGGACTACACCTTC,CATSRRLGASDYTF
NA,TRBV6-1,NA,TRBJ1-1,TGTGCCAGCAGTGACAGGGGTTTCACTGAAGCTTTCTTT,CASSDRGFTEAFF
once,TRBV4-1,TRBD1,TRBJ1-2,TGCGCCAGCAGCCAAGAAGAGGGGACAGGGGGCTACACCTTC,CASSQEEGTGGYTF
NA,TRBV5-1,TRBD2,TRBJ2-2,TGCGCCAGCAGCTTGGCTAGCGGGCCTATCCCGAACACCGGGGAGCTGTTTTTT,CASSLASGPIPNTGELFF
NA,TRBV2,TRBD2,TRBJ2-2,TGTGCCCGCGAGAGGACTAGCGGAGACGGGGAGCTGTTTTTT,CARERTSGDGELFF
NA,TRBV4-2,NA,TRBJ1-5,TGTGCCAGCAGCCAAGTGAGAGTCGGCAGGGATAGCAATCAGCCCCAGCATTTT,CASSQVRVGRDSNQPQHF
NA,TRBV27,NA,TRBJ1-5,TGTGCCAGCAGGACAGGATCCCACGACTATAGCAATCAGCCCCAGCATTTT,CASRTGSHDYSNQPQHF
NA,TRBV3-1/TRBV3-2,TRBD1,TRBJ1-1,TGTGCCAGCAGCCTCACACAGGGGATAGGGACTGAAGCTTTCTTT,CASSLTQGIGTEAFF
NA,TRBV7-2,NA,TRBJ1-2,TGTGCCAGCAGCCGACAGAACTATGGCTACACCTTC,CASSRQNYGYTF
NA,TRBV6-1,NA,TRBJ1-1,TGTGCCAGCAGCACACAGGGCATGAGCACTGAAGCTTTCTTT,CASSTQGMSTEAFF
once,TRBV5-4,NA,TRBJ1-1,TGTGCCAGCAGCTTGACGGGAGGAAGGAGGGACACTGAAGCTTTCTTT,CASSLTGGRRDTEAFF
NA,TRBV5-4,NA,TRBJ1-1,TGTGCCAGCATGTTCGGACAGCGCTCAAACACTGAAGCTTTCTTT,CASMFGQRSNTEAFF
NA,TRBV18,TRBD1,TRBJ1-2,TGTGCCAGCTCACCCTCGACAGGGCCCAACTATGGCTACACCTTC,CASSPSTGPNYGYTF
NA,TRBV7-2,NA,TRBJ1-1,TGTGCCAGCAGACGGGGAGGGGGGATCATGAACACTGAAGCTTTCTTT,CASRRGGGIMNTEAFF
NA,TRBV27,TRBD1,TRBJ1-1,TGTGCCAGCAGTTCTCGGACAGGGGGGGTCTCTAACACTGAAGCTTTCTTT,CASSSRTGGVSNTEAFF
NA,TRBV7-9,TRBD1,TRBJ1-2,TGTGCCAGCAGCTCCCGACAGGGTAACTATGGCTACACCTTC,CASSSRQGNYGYTF
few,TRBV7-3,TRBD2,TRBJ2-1,TGTGCCAGCAGCCCCCGAGGGGTAGCGGGTAATGTTGAGCAGTTCTTC,CASSPRGVAGNVEQFF
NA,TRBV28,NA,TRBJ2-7,TGTGCCAGCAGTGACTTCCTAACTCAGAGCGCCGAGCAGTACTTC,CASSDFLTQSAEQYF
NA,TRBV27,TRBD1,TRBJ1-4,TGTGCCAGCAGTTTCTTGACAGGGAACCATGAAAAACTGTTTTTT,CASSFLTGNHEKLFF
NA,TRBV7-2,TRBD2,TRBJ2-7,TGTGCCAGCAGCGTAAGGCCACTAGCGGGAGGGGGCCACGAGCAGTACTTC,CASSVRPLAGGGHEQYF
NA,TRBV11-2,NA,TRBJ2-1,TGTGCCAGCATCCCCCCGGGGAGCTCCTACAATGAGCAGTTCTTC,CASIPPGSSYNEQFF
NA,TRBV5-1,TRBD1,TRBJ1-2,TGCGCCAGCAGCCTGGGGGGACAGGTCGTACGAGGCTACACCTTC,CASSLGGQVVRGYTF
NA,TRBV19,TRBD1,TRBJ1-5,TGTGCCAGTAGGACAGGGTTGGGCAATCAGCCCCAGCATTTT,CASRTGLGNQPQHF
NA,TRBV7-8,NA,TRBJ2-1,TGTGCCAGCAGCCTGGGACTCGTCGAGCAGTTCTTC,CASSLGLVEQFF